Shown below are 31 T cell receptor beta chains from a single sample sequenced in a study of cytomegalovirus exposure and HLA in healthy donors. With 60 Vbeta and 13 Jbeta primers, the PCR was carried out. The protocol was immunoSEQ multiplex PCR, while the TCRdb copy is restricted to in-frame clones and leaves out a portion. The table includes around 150,000 clones, 75% to 80% detected once. Material: PBMCs. The origin of the receptors is a woman aged 45-65 years in good health and CMV-seropositive.

This chain joins TRBV4-3 and TRBJ1-1; TRBD1 is a possible D gene (6 bases). The CDR3 is 13 residues long. V was clipped by 1 base and J by 11 bases, with 14 bases between them. CDR1 LGHNA and CDR2 YSLEER come from the germline V gene. CDR3 sequence reads: CASSQVYRDDAFF. CDR3 nucleotides: TGCGCCAGCAGCCAAGTTTACAGGGACGACGCTTTCTTT.

V and J are TRBV7-2 and TRBJ2-3, with 12 bases lining up with TRBD2. Germline V gives CDR1 SGHTA, CDR2 FQGNSA. CDR3 length: 16 residues. V trimming: 5 bases; J trimming: 2 bases; junction bases outside the gene matches: 5. The CDR3 DNA follows: TGTGCCAGCAGCCCGACTAGCGGGGGATTCACAGATACGCAGTATTTT. It yields the protein CASSPTSGGFTDTQYF.

V is TRBV5-4 and J is TRBJ2-2; TRBD1 agrees at 7 bases. The CDR3 totals 15 residues. V lost 0 bases, J lost 1 base, and 0 bases stayed unmatched. Germline CDR1 reads SGHNT; CDR2 reads YYREEE (reference sequence). In DNA form, the CDR3 reads TGTGCCAGCAGCTTGGGACAGGGGAACACCGGGGAGCTGTTTTTT. Its translation: CASSLGQGNTGELFF.

The V and J genes are TRBV7-8 and TRBJ2-1; perhaps TRBD1 as D (6 bases). Trimming removed 5 bases from V and 6 bases from J, with 14 bases in between. Germline CDR1 reads SGHVS; CDR2 reads FQNEAQ. The CDR3 is 14 residues long. The CDR3 loop is CASSRGGSRNEQFF. The CDR3, as DNA: TGTGCCAGCAGCCGAGGGGGTAGCCGCAATGAGCAGTTCTTC. Full variable domain (outside the CDR3, taken from reference TRBV7-8 and TRBJ2-1): GAGVSQSPRYKVAKRGQDVALRCDPISGHVSLFWYQQALGQGPEFLTYFQNEAQLDKSGLPSDRFFAERPEGSVSTLKIQRTQQEDSAVYLCASSRGGSRNEQFFGPGTRLTVL.

V usage is TRBV6-5 and J usage is TRBJ2-7; the D is unclear. The CDR3 covers 13 residues. The germline V and J ends were trimmed by 6 bases and 3 bases, with 12 bases remaining between them. Germline loops: CDR1 MNHEY, CDR2 SVGAGI. CDR3 sequence reads: CASRVTGLYEQYF. The CDR3 DNA is TGTGCCAGCAGAGTCACGGGTCTCTACGAGCAGTACTTC.

The J gene is TRBJ2-3, the V gene TRBV7-8, with D maybe TRBD2 (5 bases). V was pared by 5 bases and J by 3 bases, with 12 bases between. This CDR3 comprises 14 residues. CDR1 SGHVS and CDR2 FQNEAQ come from the germline V gene. CDR3 region: CASSPYWRTDTQYF. The DNA of the CDR3 is TGTGCCAGCAGCCCTTATTGGAGGACAGATACGCAGTATTTT.

The chain recombines TRBV27 with TRBJ1-6, with D unresolved. V dropped 3 bases and J dropped 6 bases, with 15 bases sitting between them. Germline V lookup: CDR1 MNHEY, CDR2 SMNVEV (reference sequence). CDR3 size: 16 residues. CDR3 sequence: CASSFGGLGGNSPLHF. The CDR3 nucleotides are TGTGCCAGCAGTTTTGGCGGACTGGGAGGTAATTCACCCCTCCACTTT.

The chain links TRBV7-9 to TRBJ1-4; maybe TRBD1 (5 bases). Trimming took 5 bases from V and 0 from J, leaving 13 bases between them. Germline V gene data show CDR1 as SEHNR and CDR2 as FQNEAQ (reference sequence). This CDR3 is 16 amino acids long. Here the CDR3 DNA reads TGTGCCAGCAGCCCAGGGACGGGGGCAACTAATGAAAAACTGTTTTTT. It specifies CASSPGTGATNEKLFF.

V usage is TRBV6-1 and J usage is TRBJ1-4; TRBD1 aligns across 7 bases. This CDR3 region has 15 residues. Germline CDR1 MNHNS, CDR2 SASEGT. Losses at the gene ends were 3 bases for V and 8 bases for J; bases not matched to a gene: 9. This CDR3 is CASSDGRQGYEKLFF. Here the CDR3 DNA reads TGTGCCAGCAGTGACGGTAGACAGGGATACGAAAAACTGTTTTTT.

This sequence joins TRBV6-1 and TRBJ2-5; 11 bases map to TRBD2. Trimming at V came to 1 base and at J to 9 bases, leaving 10 bases not matched to a gene. Germline assignment: CDR1 MNHNS and CDR2 SASEGT. The CDR3 has 16 amino acids. The chain's CDR3 is CASSEGLAGGQAAQYF. The CDR3 bases are TGTGCCAGCAGTGAAGGGTTAGCGGGAGGGCAGGCTGCCCAGTACTTC.

This rearrangement joins TRBV28 to TRBJ2-2; maybe TRBD2 (5 bases). V was pared by 4 bases and J by 0 bases, with 9 bases between. CDR1 and CDR2 from the germline V gene are MDHEN and SYDVKM. The CDR3 runs to 15 residues. This CDR3 reads CASSSGGSNTGELFF. CDR3 DNA sequence: TGTGCCAGCAGTTCCGGAGGATCGAACACCGGGGAGCTGTTTTTT.

The chain carries TRBV15 and TRBJ1-5; no clear D. The CDR3 length is 12 residues. V lost 0 bases to trimming and J lost 11 bases, with 8 bases between them. The V gene's germline CDR1 is LNHNV and CDR2 YYDKDF (reference sequence). Here the CDR3 reads CATSRDSSTQHF. CDR3 sequence (DNA): TGTGCCACCAGCAGAGATAGCTCGACCCAGCATTTT. The full variable domain, with the rest looked up from reference TRBV15 and TRBJ1-5, is DAMVIQNPRYQVTQFGKPVTLSCSQTLNHNVMYWYQQKSSQAPKLLFHYYDKDFNNEADTPDNFQSRRPNTSFCFLDIRSPGLGDTAMYLCATSRDSSTQHFGDGTRLSIL.

J is TRBJ2-1 and V is TRBV4-1; TRBD2 aligns across 14 bases. V gave up 11 bases and J gave up 7 bases; unmatched junction bases: 7. Germline V gene lookup returns CDR1 MGHRA and CDR2 YSYEKL. The CDR3 runs to 14 residues. The CDR3 bases are TGCGCCTCCCATGGGACTAGCGGGAGTAATGAGCAGTTCTTC. Protein: CASHGTSGSNEQFF.

This clone was picked up one time. The chain joins TRBV29-1 to TRBJ2-5, with 9 positions matching TRBD1. J was trimmed by 5 bases and V by 5 bases; bases with no gene match: 6. The CDR3 extends over 13 amino acids. Germline CDR1 reads SQVTM; CDR2 reads ANQGSEA. This chain's CDR3 is CSVYTGGRETQYF. The CDR3 region has the DNA TGCAGCGTTTACACAGGGGGCCGGGAGACCCAGTACTTC. Together with reference TRBV29-1 and TRBJ2-5, the CDR3 gives the full variable domain: SAVISQKPSRDICQRGTSLTIQCQVDSQVTMMFWYRQQPGQSLTLIATANQGSEATYESGFVIDKFPISRPNLTFSTLTVSNMSPEDSSIYLCSVYTGGRETQYFGPGTRLLVL.

This chain uses TRBV7-2 with TRBJ2-7; TRBD2 agrees at 10 bases. V shed 3 bases, J shed 2 bases, and the junction held 4 bases outside the gene matches. The germline V gene encodes CDR1 SGHTA and CDR2 FQGNSA. This CDR3 contains 15 residues. This CDR3 reads CASSFKRGGPYEQYF. In nucleotides, the CDR3 is TGTGCCAGCAGCTTTAAGCGGGGGGGCCCCTACGAGCAGTACTTC.

Note on this clone: Other DNA sequences in the same sample also yield this CDR3. V and J are TRBV6-5 and TRBJ2-7; D not resolved. This CDR3 spans 14 amino acids. The germline V gene has CDR1 MNHEY and CDR2 SVGAGI. V lost 0 bases to trimming and J lost 0 bases, with 6 bases between them. The CDR3 DNA follows: TGTGCCAGCAGTTACTCCTACGCCTCCTACGAGCAGTACTTC. Its translation is CASSYSYASYEQYF.

The chain carries TRBV7-8 and TRBJ2-1; TRBD2 might be the D (7 bases). The length of the CDR3 is 15 residues. Trimming removed 1 base from V and 8 bases from J, with 15 bases in between. Germline values: CDR1 SGHVS, CDR2 FQNEAQ. Here the CDR3 reads CASSLVGGPRDEQFF. The CDR3 coding sequence is TGTGCCAGCAGCTTAGTGGGGGGGCCTAGGGATGAGCAGTTCTTC.

The V gene is TRBV5-5, the J gene TRBJ2-6; no definite D call. This CDR3 is built from 17 residues. V was cut by 1 base and J by 0 bases, with 11 bases left in between. CDR1 and CDR2 (germline): SGHKS, YYEKEE (reference sequence). CDR3 loop: CASSLSGANSGANVLTF. The CDR3 DNA reads as TGTGCCAGCAGCTTGTCCGGTGCCAACTCTGGGGCCAACGTCCTGACTTTC.

This clone has more than one count but fewer than ten. The V call is TRBV6-1, the J call TRBJ2-7; 9 bases line up with TRBD2. V trimming: 6 bases; J trimming: 2 bases; junction bases outside the gene matches: 5. Germline CDR1 is MNHNS and CDR2 is SASEGT. The CDR3 is made up of 14 amino acids. CDR3 sequence reads: CASRLAGLTYEQYF. The DNA of the CDR3 is TGTGCCAGCAGACTAGCGGGTTTGACCTACGAGCAGTACTTC.

The chain joins TRBV7-8 to TRBJ2-5; D not resolved. This CDR3 has 12 residues. Germline V lookup: CDR1 SGHVS, CDR2 FQNEAQ. Trimming removed 5 bases at V and 5 bases at J, with 9 bases between. CDR3 region: CASSPDAETQYF. As DNA, the CDR3 is TGTGCCAGCAGCCCCGATGCGGAGACCCAGTACTTC. Complete variable domain (other parts from reference TRBV7-8 and TRBJ2-5): GAGVSQSPRYKVAKRGQDVALRCDPISGHVSLFWYQQALGQGPEFLTYFQNEAQLDKSGLPSDRFFAERPEGSVSTLKIQRTQQEDSAVYLCASSPDAETQYFGPGTRLLVL.

This sequence joins TRBV5-1 and TRBJ1-6; perhaps TRBD1 as D (5 bases). V was trimmed by 4 bases and J by 9 bases, leaving 20 bases between them. The germline V gene encodes CDR1 SGHRS and CDR2 YFSETQ. The length of the CDR3 is 16 residues. The CDR3 coding sequence is TGCGCCAGCAGCCTTCAAAAGGTAGGGGAAGGTTCACCCCTCCACTTT. This encodes CASSLQKVGEGSPLHF.

V usage is TRBV27 and J usage is TRBJ1-2, with TRBD1 as a possible D gene (6 bases). CDR3 length equals 15 residues. Germline V gene lookup returns CDR1 MNHEY and CDR2 SMNVEV (reference sequence). The V end lost 8 bases, the J end lost 3 bases, and 19 bases lay between the germline ends. The CDR3 region has the DNA TGTGCCAGCTTCCTCTACGGCAGGGGCGACTATGGCTACACCTTC. Translating gives CASFLYGRGDYGYTF.

The rearrangement uses TRBV29-1 and TRBJ2-5, with TRBD1 matching 9 bases. CDR1 is SQVTM and CDR2 is ANQGSEA in the germline V gene. The CDR3 is 14 residues long. The trim removed 8 bases at V and 0 bases at J, leaving 7 bases unmatched. CDR3: CSLYDRGDQETQYF. CDR3 coding DNA: TGCAGCCTCTACGACAGGGGGGACCAAGAGACCCAGTACTTC.

This sequence joins TRBV2 and TRBJ2-3; D may be TRBD2 (6 bases). Germline loops: CDR1 SNHLY, CDR2 FYNNEI. V was shortened by 4 bases and J by 2 bases, with 13 bases between the two germline ends. This CDR3 region has 15 residues. CDR3 residues: CASSGNGLPTDTQYF. CDR3 in DNA: TGTGCCAGCAGTGGCAACGGACTACCCACAGATACGCAGTATTTT.

This clone was seen once. The chain employs TRBV6-5 and TRBJ2-1; tentatively, D is TRBD2 (6 bases). Trimming took off 5 bases at V and 0 bases at J, with 11 bases between the two ends. The germline V gene encodes CDR1 MNHEY and CDR2 SVGAGI. The CDR3 runs to 15 residues. The CDR3 loop is CASSISGDSYNEQFF. The CDR3 bases are TGTGCCAGCAGTATATCGGGGGACTCCTACAATGAGCAGTTCTTC.

The chain uses TRBV9 and TRBJ2-7; 10 bases map to TRBD1. Trimming at V came to 4 bases and at J to 2 bases, leaving 3 bases not matched to a gene. The CDR3 contains 14 residues. Germline V gene data show CDR1 as SGDLS and CDR2 as YYNGEE. In DNA, the CDR3 is TGTGCCAGCAGCACCGGACAGGGGGCCTACGAGCAGTACTTC. It codes for CASSTGQGAYEQYF.

The chain employs TRBV28 and TRBJ2-5; D is undetermined. This CDR3 region has 13 residues. Trimming pared 8 bases from V and 5 bases from J, leaving 15 bases between. From germline, CDR1 is MDHEN and CDR2 SYDVKM. CDR3 in amino acids: CASGRGAPETQYF. CDR3 DNA sequence: TGTGCCAGCGGCCGCGGTGCCCCCGAGACCCAGTACTTC.

V gene TRBV7-9 combines with J gene TRBJ2-1; D possibly corresponds to TRBD2 (5 bases). Germline CDR1 SEHNR, CDR2 FQNEAQ (reference sequence). Trimming shortened V by 4 bases and J by 2 bases, and 9 bases separated the two germline ends. This CDR3 is 14 amino acids long. Here the CDR3 DNA reads TGTGCCAGCAGCTCGCCGACTACCTACAATGAGCAGTTCTTC. Its translation is CASSSPTTYNEQFF.

V is TRBV2 and J is TRBJ1-1, with D unresolved. This CDR3 is 11 amino acids long. Germline V gene lookup returns CDR1 SNHLY and CDR2 FYNNEI. V dropped 8 bases and J dropped 6 bases, with 10 bases sitting between them. CDR3 bases: TGTGCCAGCCAGGAATATGCTGAAGCTTTCTTT. Translating gives CASQEYAEAFF.

The chain combines TRBV5-1 with TRBJ1-2; 8 bases fit TRBD1. Germline loops: CDR1 SGHRS, CDR2 YFSETQ. V dropped 0 bases and J dropped 4; count of bases not matched to a gene: 2. The CDR3 is 14 residues long. CDR3 DNA: TGCGCCAGCAGCTTGGGTGGACAGGGCTATGGCTACACCTTC. It yields the protein CASSLGGQGYGYTF.

The V and J genes are TRBV25-1 and TRBJ1-2, with TRBD1 identical over 8 bases. V was clipped by 5 bases and J by 8 bases; unmatched bases: 22. The CDR3 loop spans 18 amino acids. Looked up from germline, CDR1 is MGHDK and CDR2 is SYGVNS. This CDR3 is CASSPPDSTLDRGRGYTF. For the CDR3, the DNA is TGTGCCAGCAGTCCCCCAGACAGCACCTTAGACAGGGGACGAGGCTACACCTTC.